The 18 T cell receptor beta chains below all came from one sample that was sequenced in a study of blood T cell repertoires in COVID-19. Assay used: immunoSEQ multiplex PCR; TCRdb lists only in-frame clones, some missing. The top ten hold approximately 2% of the sample, which has 160,000 or so clones, 93% seen once. Material for sequencing was peripheral blood. These receptor sequences come from a woman aged 60 to 75 with COVID-19, enrolled during active disease.

V and J are TRBV5-1 and TRBJ2-1, with 10 positions matching TRBD2. Germline V gives CDR1 SGHRS, CDR2 YFSETQ. This CDR3 has 15 residues. The V segment lost 4 bases and the J segment 7 bases; nucleotides outside the gene matches: 8. The CDR3 nucleotides are TGCGCCAGCAGCGGGAGCGGGGGGGCTATAAATGAGCAGTTCTTC. It codes for CASSGSGGAINEQFF. The whole variable domain, filled in from reference TRBV5-1 and TRBJ2-1, reads KAGVTQTPRYLIKTRGQQVTLSCSPISGHRSVSWYQQTPGQGLQFLFEYFSETQRNKGNFPGRFSGRQFSNSRSEMNVSTLELGDSALYLCASSGSGGAINEQFFGPGTRLTVL.

In nucleotides, the CDR3 is TGTGCCAGCAACTGGAGGGAACTTGGGAGTGAAAAACTGTTTTTT. Encoded protein: CASNWRELGSEKLFF. The chain couples TRBV6-5 to TRBJ1-4; D unresolved. In germline, CDR1 is MNHEY, CDR2 SVGAGI. Deletions cut 7 bases from V and 7 bases from J, with 19 bases between. This CDR3 spans 15 amino acids.

The chain recombines TRBV4-1 with TRBJ1-4; D remains unclear. V dropped 3 bases and J dropped 0 bases, with 8 bases sitting between them. Germline values: CDR1 MGHRA, CDR2 YSYEKL. This CDR3 is 15 amino acids long. In nucleotides, the CDR3 is TGCGCCAGCAGCCAGGACTATTCAACTAATGAAAAACTGTTTTTT. It yields the protein CASSQDYSTNEKLFF.

The chain recombines TRBV11-2 with TRBJ2-3, with no clear D. Trimming took off 7 bases at V and 0 bases at J, with 5 bases between the two ends. The CDR3 is made up of 12 amino acids. Germline lookup yields CDR1 SGHAT and CDR2 FQNNGV. The CDR3 sequence is CASTSSTDTQYF. The CDR3 nucleotides read TGTGCCAGCACCTCTAGCACAGATACGCAGTATTTT.

The genes are TRBV4-3 and TRBJ1-3, with no clear D. V lost 4 bases, J lost 2 bases, and 15 bases lay in between. The CDR3 loop spans 16 amino acids. Germline CDR1 is LGHNA and CDR2 is YSLEER. In nucleotides, the CDR3 is TGCGCCAGCAGCCTCGTGTTCAATCTAGCTGGAAACACCATATATTTT. Amino acids: CASSLVFNLAGNTIYF.

This clone occurred once. The rearrangement links TRBV19 to TRBJ1-6, with 8 bases aligning to TRBD1. The CDR3 length is 14 residues. Germline CDR1 reads LNHDA; CDR2 reads SQIVND (reference sequence). V dropped 0 bases and J dropped 9; count of bases not matched to a gene: 1. The CDR3 spells CASSIDRGLSPLHF. DNA for the CDR3: TGTGCCAGTAGTATAGACAGGGGGCTTTCACCCCTCCACTTT.

Regarding this clone: A much larger clonotype is one base distant, so this may be a read error. The chain has TRBV19 and TRBJ1-5; weak D call: TRBD1 (6 bases). The CDR3 spans 14 residues. CDR1 LNHDA and CDR2 SQIVND come from the germline V gene (reference sequence). Here the CDR3 DNA reads TGTGCCAGTAGTTTACAGGGCGGCAATCGGCCCCAGCATTTT. It encodes CASSLQGGNRPQHF.

The genes are TRBV29-1 and TRBJ2-1; D is possibly TRBD2 (6 bases). This CDR3 is built from 13 residues. The germline V and J ends were trimmed by 3 bases and 5 bases, with 11 bases remaining between them. Germline assignment: CDR1 SQVTM and CDR2 ANQGSEA. CDR3 nucleotides: TGCAGCGTTGACCGCGGGACTGACAATGAGCAGTTCTTC. It translates to CSVDRGTDNEQFF.

The rearrangement joins TRBV20-1 to TRBJ1-5; unclear D gene. V was trimmed by 3 bases and J by 0 bases, leaving 12 bases between them. The germline CDR1 and CDR2 sequences are DFQATT and SNEGSKA (reference sequence). This CDR3 has 15 amino acids. Here the CDR3 DNA reads TGCAGTGCTAGTTCGTCCGGTTATAGCAATCAGCCCCAGCATTTT. Translating it yields CSASSSGYSNQPQHF.

The rearrangement links TRBV5-8 to TRBJ1-2, with 12 bases matching TRBD1. Germline CDR1 is SGHTS and CDR2 is YDEGEE. The CDR3 sequence is 16 residues long. Trimming removed 2 bases from V and 6 bases from J; junction bases left unmatched: 8. The DNA of the CDR3 is TGTGCCAGCAGCTTCGGGACAGGGGGCTTAAGCGATGGCTACACCTTC. It codes for CASSFGTGGLSDGYTF.

The chain couples TRBV19 to TRBJ1-2, with D unresolved. CDR3 length: 14 residues. The V gene lost 3 bases and the J gene lost 4 bases, with 12 bases spanning the gap. Germline-derived CDR1 and CDR2 are LNHDA and SQIVND (reference sequence). The CDR3 nucleotides read TGTGCCAGTAGTATGGACGGGATCCTCTATGGCTACACCTTC. Protein product: CASSMDGILYGYTF.

V is TRBV2 and J is TRBJ1-5; 7 bases fit TRBD1. The CDR3 sequence is 14 residues long. V lost 6 bases and J lost 11; bases outside the gene matches: 13. Germline V gene lookup returns CDR1 SNHLY and CDR2 FYNNEI. The CDR3 loop is CASRWRQGPGAQHF. The CDR3 DNA follows: TGTGCCAGCAGGTGGAGACAGGGTCCTGGCGCCCAGCATTTT. Drawing the rest from reference TRBV2 and TRBJ1-5, the complete variable domain is EPEVTQTPSHQVTQMGQEVILRCVPISNHLYFYWYRQILGQKVEFLVSFYNNEISEKSEIFDDQFSVERPDGSNFTLKIRSTKLEDSAMYFCASRWRQGPGAQHFGDGTRLSIL.

V and J are TRBV5-6 and TRBJ1-2; 9 bases match TRBD1. Per germline, CDR1 SGHDT and CDR2 YYEEEE. There are 16 residues in the CDR3. The J segment lost 3 bases and the V segment lost 2 bases, leaving 8 bases of the junction unmatched. CDR3 residues: CASSFEGQGWDYGYTF. CDR3 DNA sequence: TGTGCCAGCAGCTTTGAGGGACAGGGTTGGGACTATGGCTACACCTTC.

The genes are TRBV6-5 and TRBJ1-1, with D possibly matching TRBD1 (5 bases). Germline V gene lookup returns CDR1 MNHEY and CDR2 SVGAGI. This CDR3 has 15 amino acids. V lost 6 bases and J lost 0, with 14 bases in between. The CDR3 coding sequence is TGTGCCAGCAGACCCCAGGGCGCTTTGAACACTGAAGCTTTCTTT. This gives the protein CASRPQGALNTEAFF.

This chain connects TRBV4-3 to TRBJ1-2; possible D gene TRBD1, 5 bases. Trimming removed 4 bases at V and 6 bases at J, with 18 bases between. Germline lookup yields CDR1 LGHNA and CDR2 YSLEER. This CDR3 comprises 15 residues. For the CDR3, the DNA is TGCGCCAGCAGCCGTAAGGGGCTGGGGATGAATGGCTACACCTTC. The encoded protein is CASSRKGLGMNGYTF.

The chain carries TRBV30 and TRBJ1-3, with D perhaps TRBD1 (5 bases). Between the trimmed V and J ends, which lost 5 bases and 7 bases, there was a span of 18 bases. CDR3 size: 14 residues. Germline lookup yields CDR1 GTSNPN and CDR2 SVGIG (reference sequence). CDR3 sequence reads: CAWEPGLSLNTIYF. CDR3 nucleotides: TGTGCCTGGGAGCCGGGACTCTCCCTCAACACCATATATTTT.

This clone appeared a single time. The rearrangement links TRBV27 to TRBJ1-2, with D perhaps TRBD1 (6 bases). The CDR3 spans 17 residues. Trimming pared 0 bases from V and 7 bases from J, leaving 21 bases between. Germline assignment: CDR1 MNHEY and CDR2 SMNVEV (reference sequence). DNA for the CDR3: TGTGCCAGCAGTTTATCGCGCCCCCAGGGGATTAGGGGTGGCTACACCTTC. Translation gives CASSLSRPQGIRGGYTF.

J is TRBJ1-6 and V is TRBV10-3, with a tentative D call TRBD1 (5 bases). Germline V gene lookup returns CDR1 ENHRY and CDR2 SYGVKD. V was cut by 6 bases and J by 1 base, with 13 bases left in between. The CDR3 covers 16 residues. The CDR3 loop is CAIRSGGDSYNSPLHF. The CDR3 DNA reads TGTGCCATCAGGAGCGGGGGAGATTCCTATAATTCACCCCTCCACTTT.